The 25 T cell receptor beta chains given below trace back to one sample, sequenced in a study of somatic mutations in cytotoxic T cells in rheumatoid arthritis. The data were produced by immunoSEQ multiplex PCR, yet TCRdb's version contains in-frame clones alone and is incomplete. The sample holds some 14,000 clones, about 89% seen once. The specimen was CD4+ T cells sorted from blood. The receptors were sampled from a man in his 70s with rheumatoid arthritis.

This chain uses TRBV14 with TRBJ2-2; TRBD2 matches at 10 bases. Germline V gene data show CDR1 as SGHDN and CDR2 as FVKESK. Unmatched junction bases numbered 5, after V lost 2 bases and J lost 5 bases. The CDR3 runs 16 residues. CDR3 protein: CASSQPRLAGTGELFF. In nucleotides, the CDR3 is TGTGCCAGCAGCCAACCCCGACTAGCGGGTACCGGGGAGCTGTTTTTT.

The chain carries TRBV18 and TRBJ1-5; tentatively, D is TRBD1 (5 bases). Trimming removed 6 bases from V and 6 bases from J, with 15 bases in between. The CDR3 has 14 residues. Looked up from germline, CDR1 is KGHSH and CDR2 is LQKENI. CDR3 residues: CASSRGGVGQPQHF. DNA for the CDR3: TGTGCCAGCTCCCGGGGGGGGGTAGGTCAGCCCCAGCATTTT.

The chain links TRBV5-1 to TRBJ2-7; TRBD1 agrees at 7 bases. Germline-derived CDR1 and CDR2 are SGHRS and YFSETQ. V trimming: 3 bases; J trimming: 2 bases; junction bases outside the gene matches: 5. The CDR3 contains 14 residues. The CDR3: CASSSGTAAYEQYF. The CDR3 DNA follows: TGCGCCAGCAGCTCCGGGACAGCCGCCTACGAGCAGTACTTC.

This sequence joins TRBV5-1 and TRBJ1-6; tentative D call: TRBD1 (6 bases). The CDR3 length is 16 residues. CDR1 and CDR2 from the germline V gene are SGHRS and YFSETQ. Trimming removed 5 bases from V and 7 bases from J, with 19 bases in between. Here the CDR3 DNA reads TGCGCCAGCAGTTCACAGGGACCCGGCGGGAATTCACCCCTCCACTTT. As protein: CASSSQGPGGNSPLHF. Together with reference TRBV5-1 and TRBJ1-6, the CDR3 gives the full variable domain: KAGVTQTPRYLIKTRGQQVTLSCSPISGHRSVSWYQQTPGQGLQFLFEYFSETQRNKGNFPGRFSGRQFSNSRSEMNVSTLELGDSALYLCASSSQGPGGNSPLHFGNGTRLTVT.

This clone has just one count. The chain's CDR3 is CASSVATGGAGSQETQYF. The CDR3 nucleotides read TGTGCCAGCAGCGTAGCTACCGGTGGAGCGGGAAGCCAAGAGACCCAGTACTTC. This rearrangement joins TRBV9 to TRBJ2-5; 7 nucleotides line up with TRBD2. There are 18 residues in the CDR3. J lost 1 base, V lost 0 bases, and 12 bases had no gene match. In germline, CDR1 is SGDLS, CDR2 YYNGEE.

The genes are TRBV7-9 and TRBJ1-4, with D perhaps TRBD1 (5 bases). The CDR3 is 14 amino acids. CDR1 and CDR2 (germline): SEHNR, FQNEAQ (reference sequence). V lost 3 bases to trimming and J lost 5 bases, with 10 bases between them. CDR3 sequence: CASSLGPWNEKLFF. The CDR3 coding sequence is TGTGCCAGCAGCTTGGGGCCCTGGAATGAAAAACTGTTTTTT.

V gene TRBV7-9 combines with J gene TRBJ1-2; D is unclear. CDR3 length: 12 amino acids. CDR1 and CDR2 from the germline V gene are SEHNR and FQNEAQ (reference sequence). Trimming pared 5 bases from V and 5 bases from J, leaving 9 bases between. The CDR3: CASSKGDYGYTF. CDR3 DNA: TGTGCCAGCAGCAAAGGAGATTATGGCTACACCTTC. The variable domain in full, with the rest retrieved from reference TRBV7-9 and TRBJ1-2, is DTGVSQNPRHKITKRGQNVTFRCDPISEHNRLYWYRQTLGQGPEFLTYFQNEAQLEKSRLLSDRFSAERPKGSFSTLEIQRTEQGDSAMYLCASSKGDYGYTFGSGTRLTVV.

The chain joins TRBV9 to TRBJ2-7, with D possibly matching TRBD1 (5 bases). Trimming cost V 4 bases and J 2 bases, with 16 bases left between them. CDR1 is SGDLS and CDR2 is YYNGEE in the germline V gene. CDR3 size: 15 residues. For the CDR3, the DNA is TGTGCCAGCAGCCGCGAGTCGTTAGGGGCCTACGAGCAGTACTTC. Translated, it gives CASSRESLGAYEQYF. Full variable domain (outside the CDR3, taken from reference TRBV9 and TRBJ2-7): DSGVTQTPKHLITATGQRVTLRCSPRSGDLSVYWYQQSLDQGLQFLIQYYNGEERAKGNILERFSAQQFPDLHSELNLSSLELGDSALYFCASSRESLGAYEQYFGPGTRLTVT.

This clone was detected once. The chain employs TRBV15 and TRBJ1-5; 7 bases are shared with TRBD1. CDR1 LNHNV and CDR2 YYDKDF come from the germline V gene (reference sequence). With V trimmed by 5 bases and J by 1 base, 5 bases remained unmatched. CDR3 length: 15 amino acids. The CDR3 protein is CATSLSTGSNQPQHF. The CDR3, as DNA: TGTGCCACCAGCCTATCGACAGGGAGCAATCAGCCCCAGCATTTT.

The chain has TRBV12-1 and TRBJ2-7; TRBD2 is taken as the D call from the table, unchecked against the DNA. TRBV12-1 is reported as a pseudogene. This CDR3 is built from 18 residues. The CDR3 DNA reads as TGTGCCAGCAGCTCCAAGACTAGCGGGGGGGCCAAATCCTACGAGCAGTACTTC. This sequence encodes CASSSKTSGGAKSYEQYF.

The rearrangement uses TRBV5-1 and TRBJ1-1, with D possibly being TRBD1 (6 bases). The CDR3 runs to 12 residues. Germline CDR1 reads SGHRS; CDR2 reads YFSETQ. The germline V and J ends were trimmed by 4 bases and 5 bases, with 9 bases remaining between them. In DNA form, the CDR3 reads TGCGCCAGCAGCAACAGGGATACTGAAGCTTTCTTT. This sequence encodes CASSNRDTEAFF.

The genes are TRBV25-1 and TRBJ2-1, with D tentatively TRBD1 (7 bases). Germline values: CDR1 MGHDK, CDR2 SYGVNS. With 10 bases removed from V and 3 bases from J, the gap between germline ends came to 19 bases. The CDR3 loop spans 15 amino acids. The CDR3 spells CATGGRGTNYNEQFF. CDR3 DNA sequence: TGTGCCACAGGGGGGCGAGGAACAAACTACAATGAGCAGTTCTTC.

J is TRBJ1-2 and V is TRBV6-1, with D tentatively TRBD1 (6 bases). V lost 8 bases to trimming and J lost 4 bases, with 17 bases between them. Germline V CDR1 and CDR2: MNHNS, SASEGT. This CDR3 has 14 amino acids. The CDR3 DNA reads as TGTGCCAGCGAGGGGGTGGGGGGGACCTATGGCTACACCTTC. It is translated as CASEGVGGTYGYTF.

This chain connects TRBV7-9 to TRBJ1-6; TRBD1 matches at 9 bases. The CDR3 sequence is 15 residues long. The V segment lost 5 bases and the J segment 6 bases; nucleotides outside the gene matches: 5. Germline V gene sequence: CDR1 SEHNR, CDR2 FQNEAQ (reference sequence). Here the CDR3 DNA reads TGTGCCAGCAGCCCTCGGACAGGGGTTAATTCACCCCTCCACTTT. Translating gives CASSPRTGVNSPLHF. The full variable domain, in which reference TRBV7-9 and TRBJ1-6 provide the parts outside the CDR3, is DTGVSQNPRHKITKRGQNVTFRCDPISEHNRLYWYRQTLGQGPEFLTYFQNEAQLEKSRLLSDRFSAERPKGSFSTLEIQRTEQGDSAMYLCASSPRTGVNSPLHFGNGTRLTVT.

The chain carries TRBV5-1 and TRBJ1-4; no definite D call. The CDR3 runs 14 residues. V was clipped by 0 bases and J by 4 bases, with 7 bases between them. The germline V gene has CDR1 SGHRS and CDR2 YFSETQ. CDR3 nucleotide sequence: TGCGCCAGCAGCTTGGACAGTGTTAATGAAAAACTGTTTTTT. Translated: CASSLDSVNEKLFF.

The chain carries TRBV9 and TRBJ2-3; the D gene is possibly TRBD2 (6 bases). CDR3 size: 17 residues. Germline CDR1 SGDLS, CDR2 YYNGEE. V gave up 2 bases and J gave up 3 bases, with 19 bases separating them. CDR3 amino acids: CASSVLGLPGGTDTQYF. DNA for the CDR3: TGTGCCAGCAGCGTCTTGGGACTTCCCGGGGGAACAGATACGCAGTATTTT.

V gene TRBV19 combines with J gene TRBJ2-7; 8 nucleotides agree with TRBD1. J was trimmed by 2 bases and V by 4 bases; bases with no gene match: 7. This CDR3 comprises 15 residues. Germline lookup yields CDR1 LNHDA and CDR2 SQIVND (reference sequence). The CDR3 coding sequence is TGTGCCAGTAGTAGACAGGGGACGGGCGCCTACGAGCAGTACTTC. It codes for CASSRQGTGAYEQYF.

With regard to this clone: One end of the junction varies from germline; a read error may be responsible. Different DNA sequences within this sample yield the same CDR3. The rearrangement uses TRBV2 and TRBJ2-3, with 8 bases that match TRBD2. Germline V gene lookup returns CDR1 SNHLY and CDR2 FYNNEI. The CDR3 extends over 15 amino acids. The CDR3 here is CASSESREGRDTQYF. The CDR3 DNA is TGTGCTAGCAGTGAATCTCGGGAGGGCCGCGATACGCAGTATTTT.

CDR3 coding DNA: TGTGCCAGCTCACTAAGCCGGGACAGGGGCACTGAAGCTTTCTTT. It codes for CASSLSRDRGTEAFF. The chain has TRBV18 and TRBJ1-1; 10 bases map to TRBD1. CDR1 and CDR2 from the germline V gene are KGHSH and LQKENI. V shed 4 bases, J shed 4 bases, and the junction held 6 bases outside the gene matches. The length of the CDR3 is 15 residues.

This chain connects TRBV18 to TRBJ1-6; 7 bases fit TRBD1. Germline V gene data show CDR1 as KGHSH and CDR2 as LQKENI. With V trimmed by 2 bases and J by 7 bases, 5 bases remained unmatched. The CDR3 spans 15 residues. The CDR3 DNA reads TGTGCCAGCTCACCAGAGGGGGCGGACAATTCACCCCTCCACTTT. Protein sequence: CASSPEGADNSPLHF.

This chain joins TRBV9 and TRBJ2-1; D perhaps matches TRBD2 (7 bases). CDR1 is SGDLS and CDR2 is YYNGEE in the germline V gene. Trimming removed 0 bases at V and 4 bases at J, with 17 bases between. CDR3 length equals 17 residues. This CDR3 reads CASSVGGAGESYNEQFF. The CDR3 DNA sequence: TGTGCCAGCAGCGTAGGGGGGGCGGGAGAATCGTACAATGAGCAGTTCTTC.

V and J are TRBV18 and TRBJ1-6; a weak D match, TRBD1 (5 bases). The V end was cut by 6 bases, the J end by 15 bases, with 15 bases between. Looked up from germline, CDR1 is KGHSH and CDR2 is LQKENI. There are 12 residues in the CDR3. The CDR3 bases are TGTGCCAGCTCCCCTGAACAGGTTGTCCTCCACTTT. Translated: CASSPEQVVLHF.

The chain couples TRBV7-2 to TRBJ2-5; TRBD2 is a possible D gene (6 bases). Germline V lookup: CDR1 SGHTA, CDR2 FQGNSA. Deletions cut 2 bases from V and 5 bases from J, with 9 bases between. The CDR3 spans 13 residues. The CDR3 region is CASSLSSGETQYF. In DNA, the CDR3 is TGTGCCAGCAGCTTATCAAGCGGGGAGACCCAGTACTTC.

V gene TRBV30 combines with J gene TRBJ1-4; tentative D call: TRBD1 (5 bases). The CDR3 is 16 amino acids. Germline-derived CDR1 and CDR2 are GTSNPN and SVGIG (reference sequence). Trimming removed 2 bases at V and 5 bases at J, with 18 bases between. The chain's CDR3 is CAWSRQEAGRNEKLFF. In DNA, the CDR3 is TGTGCCTGGAGTCGCCAGGAAGCAGGGCGGAATGAAAAACTGTTTTTT. Supplemented by reference TRBV30 and TRBJ1-4, the full variable domain reads SQTIHQWPATLVQPVGSPLSLECTVEGTSNPNLYWYRQAAGRGLQLLFYSVGIGQISSEVPQNLSASRPQDRQFILSSKKLLLSDSGFYLCAWSRQEAGRNEKLFFGSGTQLSVL.

The V and J genes are TRBV5-1 and TRBJ1-1; TRBD1 is a possible D gene (5 bases). Trimming stripped 1 base from V and 2 bases from J, with 9 bases between. Germline CDR1 reads SGHRS; CDR2 reads YFSETQ. This CDR3 has 14 residues. As DNA, the CDR3 is TGCGCCAGCAGCTTGCAGGGCCAAAACACTGAAGCTTTCTTT. Protein: CASSLQGQNTEAFF.